Following are 31 T cell receptor beta chains from one sample sequenced in a study of cytomegalovirus exposure and HLA in healthy donors. The PCR made use of 60 Vbeta and 13 Jbeta primers. Measured with immunoSEQ multiplex PCR; TCRdb has only the in-frame clones, and not every one. The data show 55,000 to 80,000 clones, around 80% seen once. The sequencing input was PBMCs. These receptor sequences come from a man between 18 and 35 years old in good health and CMV-seronegative.

The chain uses TRBV7-2 and TRBJ1-2; TRBD1 agrees at 10 bases. This CDR3 region has 15 residues. Trimming removed 5 bases from V and 2 bases from J; junction bases left unmatched: 5. Germline CDR1 is SGHTA and CDR2 is FQGNSA. The CDR3 loop reads CASSPTGQGNYGYTF. In nucleotides, the CDR3 is TGTGCCAGCAGCCCCACGGGACAGGGGAACTATGGCTACACCTTC.

The V gene is TRBV6-7, the J gene TRBJ1-5, with 10 bases lining up with TRBD1. TRBV6-7 is classed as an ORF, of uncertain function. Trimming cost V 6 bases and J 6 bases; bases outside gene matches: 8. CDR3 length: 15 residues. CDR3 amino acids: CASSRTGGGSQPQHF. As DNA, the CDR3 is TGTGCCAGCAGCCGGACAGGGGGTGGTAGTCAGCCCCAGCATTTT.

The rearrangement links TRBV6-6 to TRBJ2-7; TRBD2 might be the D (5 bases). This CDR3 has 13 residues. CDR1 MNHNY and CDR2 SVGAGI come from the germline V gene (reference sequence). V lost 7 bases and J lost 1, with 11 bases in between. The CDR3 coding sequence is TGTGCCAGCATTTCAGGACTTTCCTACGAGCAGTACTTC. As protein: CASISGLSYEQYF.

The chain combines TRBV7-3 with TRBJ1-2, with D tentatively TRBD1 (6 bases). Germline lookup yields CDR1 SGHTA and CDR2 FQGTGA. This CDR3 comprises 15 residues. The ends were cut back, 5 bases at V and 3 bases at J, with 16 bases in the middle. CDR3 sequence: CASSPRDKTDYGYTF. DNA of the CDR3: TGTGCCAGCAGCCCCCGGGACAAGACGGACTATGGCTACACCTTC.

The chain recombines TRBV9 with TRBJ2-3, with D maybe TRBD2 (6 bases). This CDR3 is built from 16 residues. Trimming shortened V by 4 bases and J by 1 base, and 16 bases separated the two germline ends. CDR1 is SGDLS, CDR2 YYNGEE, per germline. The CDR3 nucleotides are TGTGCCAGCAGCACCGGGCGGGCGGGACGCACAGATACGCAGTATTTT. This translates into CASSTGRAGRTDTQYF.

This rearrangement joins TRBV13 to TRBJ2-7; the D is unclear. The CDR3 length is 13 residues. The V and J ends lost 3 bases and 1 base respectively, with 7 bases between them. Germline V gene lookup returns CDR1 PRHDT and CDR2 FYEKMQ (reference sequence). CDR3 loop: CASSFARSYEQYF. The CDR3 DNA sequence: TGTGCCAGCAGCTTCGCGAGGTCCTACGAGCAGTACTTC. The entire variable domain, with the rest obtained from reference TRBV13 and TRBJ2-7, is as follows: AAGVIQSPRHLIKEKRETATLKCYPIPRHDTVYWYQQGPGQDPQFLISFYEKMQSDKGSIPDRFSAQQFSDYHSELNMSSLELGDSALYFCASSFARSYEQYFGPGTRLTVT.

This rearrangement joins TRBV11-1 to TRBJ1-1; tentatively, D is TRBD1 (6 bases). Deletions cut 5 bases from V and 5 bases from J, with 15 bases between. Germline V gene lookup returns CDR1 SGHAT and CDR2 FQDESV (reference sequence). This CDR3 comprises 14 residues. The CDR3 here is CASSTVRGRTEAFF. Here the CDR3 DNA reads TGTGCCAGCAGCACCGTCAGGGGCAGGACTGAAGCTTTCTTT.

This chain joins TRBV6-4 and TRBJ2-1, with TRBD1 matching over 9 bases. The CDR3 loop spans 15 amino acids. CDR1 MRHNA and CDR2 SNTAGT come from the germline V gene. Unmatched junction bases numbered 9, after V lost 6 bases and J lost 6 bases. DNA for the CDR3: TGTGCCAGCAGCAAGGAGTCGGGACAGGGCAATGAGCAGTTCTTC. It encodes CASSKESGQGNEQFF.

The chain combines TRBV30 with TRBJ2-3; tentatively, D is TRBD1 (5 bases). Trimming took 1 base from V and 1 from J, leaving 9 bases between them. Germline CDR1 reads GTSNPN; CDR2 reads SVGIG (reference sequence). The CDR3 extends over 14 amino acids. Here the CDR3 reads CAWSGGRGTDTQYF. The CDR3 DNA sequence: TGTGCCTGGAGTGGGGGCCGCGGCACAGATACGCAGTATTTT.

This clone was observed a few times. V is TRBV29-1 and J is TRBJ1-2; TRBD1 aligns across 12 bases. CDR1 and CDR2 (germline): SQVTM, ANQGSEA. The junction had 7 bases not matched to a gene; V was cut back by 3 bases and J by 2 bases. The CDR3 runs to 16 residues. CDR3 sequence (DNA): TGCAGCGTTGACTCCGGGACAGGGGGCGGGAACTATGGCTACACCTTC. Translating gives CSVDSGTGGGNYGYTF.

The genes are TRBV2 and TRBJ1-5; D unclear. V gave up 7 bases and J gave up 0 bases, with 13 bases separating them. The germline gives CDR1 SNHLY, CDR2 FYNNEI. CDR3 length equals 15 residues. The CDR3 is CASISGGSSNQPQHF. The DNA of the CDR3 is TGTGCCAGCATCTCCGGCGGGAGTAGCAATCAGCCCCAGCATTTT.

Remarks on this clone: The junction does not match germline at one end; this may be a read error. This chain joins TRBV9 and TRBJ2-5; D tentatively fits TRBD1 or TRBD2 (9 bases each). CDR1 and CDR2 (germline): SGDLS, YYNGEE. This CDR3 is 18 amino acids long. The CDR3 sequence is CAISGGRTGAPYQETQYF. DNA of the CDR3: TGTGCCATCAGCGGGGGGCGGACAGGGGCCCCGTACCAAGAGACCCAGTACTTC.

J is TRBJ2-3 and V is TRBV27; a weak D match, TRBD2 (5 bases). V was clipped by 6 bases and J by 1 base, with 11 bases between them. CDR1 and CDR2 (germline): MNHEY, SMNVEV (reference sequence). The CDR3 is 14 amino acids. The DNA of the CDR3 is TGTGCCAGCAGCAGGACTTTGGGCACAGATACGCAGTATTTT. It is translated as CASSRTLGTDTQYF.

This clone has a single count. This chain joins TRBV28 and TRBJ2-1; 7 nucleotides agree with TRBD2. CDR1 and CDR2 (germline): MDHEN, SYDVKM. The CDR3 totals 13 residues. The J segment lost 3 bases and the V segment lost 11 bases, leaving 7 bases of the junction unmatched. CDR3 loop: CALRREGYNEQFF. CDR3 coding DNA: TGTGCCCTCCGGAGGGAGGGCTACAATGAGCAGTTCTTC.

The genes are TRBV7-8 and TRBJ2-1, with D tentatively TRBD1 (6 bases). The CDR3 runs to 15 residues. V was pared by 5 bases and J by 2 bases, with 13 bases between. From germline, CDR1 is SGHVS and CDR2 FQNEAQ. CDR3 region: CASSPWWDTYNEQFF. For the CDR3, the DNA is TGTGCCAGCAGCCCATGGTGGGACACCTACAATGAGCAGTTCTTC.

The chain uses TRBV7-2 and TRBJ1-2, with 8 bases aligning to TRBD1. J lost 3 bases, V lost 5 bases, and 8 bases had no gene match. The CDR3 extends over 15 amino acids. Germline V gives CDR1 SGHTA, CDR2 FQGNSA. The CDR3 region is CASSPAQGVDYGYTF. CDR3 coding DNA: TGTGCCAGCAGCCCCGCACAGGGGGTCGACTATGGCTACACCTTC.

The chain has TRBV4-1 and TRBJ1-6, with D tentatively TRBD1 (5 bases). Trimming removed 1 base from V and 9 bases from J, with 19 bases in between. The germline V gene has CDR1 MGHRA and CDR2 YSYEKL. The CDR3 consists of 17 residues. The CDR3 sequence is CASSQAQLGGGSSPLHF. The DNA for the CDR3 is TGCGCCAGCAGCCAAGCCCAACTGGGCGGGGGTTCTTCACCCCTCCACTTT.

V gene TRBV6-5 combines with J gene TRBJ1-5; 8 bases agree with TRBD1. Germline lookup yields CDR1 MNHEY and CDR2 SVGAGI. CDR3 size: 14 residues. The ends lost 6 bases at V and 6 bases at J; junction bases unmatched: 7. The CDR3, as DNA: TGTGCCAGCAGACCTGACAGGGGAGGTCAGCCCCAGCATTTT. Translation gives CASRPDRGGQPQHF.

The chain is built from TRBV19 and TRBJ1-1; weak D call: TRBD1 (5 bases). Germline-derived CDR1 and CDR2 are LNHDA and SQIVND (reference sequence). Trimming took off 11 bases at V and 1 base at J, with 14 bases between the two ends. This CDR3 has 13 amino acids. CDR3 in amino acids: CAVRGEGNTEAFF. DNA of the CDR3: TGTGCCGTACGGGGGGAAGGGAACACTGAAGCTTTCTTT.

Notes on this clone: The limits of the CDR3 on the DNA are not certain, so only TCRdb's listed CDR3 is given. The chain recombines TRBV29-1 with TRBJ1-5. The length of the CDR3 is 14 amino acids, counting both ends. Per germline, CDR1 SQVTM and CDR2 ANQGSEA. The CDR3 protein is CSVGSGNSNQPQNF.

The genes are TRBV5-1 and TRBJ1-1, with a tentative D call TRBD1 (5 bases). Germline lookup yields CDR1 SGHRS and CDR2 YFSETQ. This CDR3 has 13 residues. V lost 5 bases and J lost 1, with 9 bases in between. The CDR3 nucleotides read TGCGCCAGCAGAGGGGTAGGGAACACTGAAGCTTTCTTT. Encoded protein: CASRGVGNTEAFF.

The J gene is TRBJ1-2, the V gene TRBV30; 8 nucleotides line up with TRBD1. The CDR3 spans 15 residues. With V trimmed by 3 bases and J by 9 bases, 15 bases remained unmatched. Germline CDR1 GTSNPN, CDR2 SVGIG (reference sequence). This CDR3 reads CAWRDRTGKGISYTF. The CDR3 DNA is TGTGCCTGGAGGGACCGGACAGGGAAAGGGATAAGCTACACCTTC.

The V and J genes are TRBV14 and TRBJ1-4; 7 bases are shared with TRBD1. This CDR3 comprises 15 residues. Germline trimming cut 4 bases from V and 8 bases from J; bases unmatched to any gene: 10. Per germline, CDR1 SGHDN and CDR2 FVKESK. This chain's CDR3 is CASSRQGGAGEKLFF. Written as DNA, the CDR3 is TGTGCCAGCAGCCGACAAGGGGGCGCGGGGGAAAAACTGTTTTTT.

The chain recombines TRBV28 with TRBJ1-1; possibly TRBD1 for D (5 bases). The CDR3 runs 14 residues. Germline-derived CDR1 and CDR2 are MDHEN and SYDVKM. Trimming shortened V by 3 bases and J by 4 bases, and 12 bases separated the two germline ends. The CDR3 protein is CASSFRLRGTEAFF. CDR3 nucleotides: TGTGCCAGCAGTTTCCGACTTAGGGGCACTGAAGCTTTCTTT.

This clone turned up a few times. CDR3 region: CATSRGGPTGELFF. CDR3 in DNA: TGTGCCACCAGCAGGGGGGGACCCACCGGGGAGCTGTTTTTT. The V call is TRBV15, the J call TRBJ2-2; tentative D call: TRBD2 (6 bases). The CDR3 extends over 14 amino acids. V dropped 3 bases and J dropped 4 bases, with 9 bases sitting between them. The germline CDR1 and CDR2 sequences are LNHNV and YYDKDF (reference sequence).

The chain carries TRBV19 and TRBJ1-5, with 9 bases that match TRBD1. The V segment lost 7 bases and the J segment 1 base; nucleotides outside the gene matches: 8. The germline gives CDR1 LNHDA, CDR2 SQIVND (reference sequence). The CDR3 length is 16 residues. As DNA, the CDR3 is TGTGCCAGTATCGCATCCGGGACAGGGAGCAATCAGCCCCAGCATTTT. Translated: CASIASGTGSNQPQHF. Full variable domain (rest looked up from reference TRBV19 and TRBJ1-5): DGGITQSPKYLFRKEGQNVTLSCEQNLNHDAMYWYRQDPGQGLRLIYYSQIVNDFQKGDIAEGYSVSREKKESFPLTVTSAQKNPTAFYLCASIASGTGSNQPQHFGDGTRLSIL.

The rearrangement joins TRBV28 to TRBJ1-1; possibly TRBD1 for D (6 bases). Trimming removed 6 bases at V and 5 bases at J, with 19 bases between. Germline-derived CDR1 and CDR2 are MDHEN and SYDVKM. This CDR3 contains 15 residues. The CDR3 nucleotides read TGTGCCAGCAGCCAACCCAGGGGTGATGGGACTGAAGCTTTCTTT. It translates to CASSQPRGDGTEAFF.

The chain links TRBV6-4 to TRBJ2-3, with TRBD2 matching 9 bases. CDR1 is MRHNA, CDR2 SNTAGT, per germline. V lost 6 bases to trimming and J lost 2 bases; unmatched junction nucleotides: 6. The CDR3 totals 15 residues. The DNA for the CDR3 is TGTGCCAGCAGCACATTAGCGGGAGACACAGATACGCAGTATTTT. Translating it yields CASSTLAGDTDTQYF.

This clone was detected a few times. V and J are TRBV7-2 and TRBJ2-7; D not resolved. V gave up 1 base and J gave up 2 bases, with 9 bases separating them. CDR1 is SGHTA, CDR2 FQGNSA, per germline. This CDR3 spans 14 amino acids. The CDR3 is CASSLEPRAYEQYF. CDR3 in DNA: TGTGCCAGCAGCTTAGAACCCCGGGCCTACGAGCAGTACTTC.

The chain combines TRBV19 with TRBJ1-5, with D maybe TRBD1 (6 bases). CDR1 and CDR2 from the germline V gene are LNHDA and SQIVND (reference sequence). The CDR3 contains 17 residues. As DNA, the CDR3 is TGTGCGGGGGCCGGGGCCGGTGTCGGTCCTAGCCGTCAGCCCCAGCATTTT. This encodes CAGAGAGVGPSRQPQHF.

The chain combines TRBV9 with TRBJ2-7; 14 nucleotides align to TRBD2. V trimming: 2 bases; J trimming: 6 bases; junction bases outside the gene matches: 4. The CDR3 sequence is 15 residues long. Germline CDR1 is SGDLS and CDR2 is YYNGEE. The CDR3 DNA is TGTGCCAGCAGCGTGGGACTAGCGGGAGTCTCCGAGCAGTACTTC. Translating gives CASSVGLAGVSEQYF.